This is a list of T cell receptor beta chains from one sample in a study of Graves' ophthalmopathy and Graves' hyperthyroidism. TCRdb called the multiplex PCR reads again in MiXCR, with one record for every CDR3 protein. The top ten clones hold under 3.5% of a sample with about 700,000 distinct CDR3 sequences, about 41% of them seen once. The sequenced sample consisted of peripheral blood. These receptors originate from an adult man with Graves' ophthalmopathy. CDR3s include the opening cysteine and the closing phenylalanine or tryptophan. A D gene is named only where the DNA matches it firmly. The size entry is marked missing in some rows and otherwise reads once, few, many or a size class.

clone size: .
D gene: .
J gene: TRBJ2-6
V gene: TRBV5-1
CDR3 DNA: TGCGCCAGCAGCGGTCCCAGGGGTACTGAAGCTTTC
CDR3 protein: CASSGPRGTEAF

clone size: many
D gene: .
J gene: TRBJ2-7
V gene: TRBV14
CDR3 DNA: TGTGCCAGCAGCCACCCCATTCTCGGGGTGGACGAGCAGTACTTC
CDR3 protein: CASSHPILGVDEQYF

clone size: .
D gene: TRBD1
J gene: TRBJ1-2
V gene: TRBV7-3
CDR3 DNA: TGTGCCAGCAGCGTACAGGGGGCGGCTAATGGCTACACCTTC
CDR3 protein: CASSVQGAANGYTF

clone size: .
D gene: TRBD2
J gene: TRBJ2-3
V gene: TRBV24-1
CDR3 DNA: TGTGCCACCAGTGATGGCTCTAGCGGGTTTAGCACAGATACGCAGTATTTT
CDR3 protein: CATSDGSSGFSTDTQYF

clone size: .
D gene: TRBD1
J gene: TRBJ1-5
V gene: TRBV29-1
CDR3 DNA: TGCAGCGTTGGAAGCGTACAGGGGAATCAGCCCCAGCATTTT
CDR3 protein: CSVGSVQGNQPQHF

clone size: .
D gene: TRBD1
J gene: TRBJ1-1
V gene: TRBV10-3
CDR3 DNA: TGTGCCAGCGAGGGACAGTCGAGTTCGAACACTGAAGCTTTCTTT
CDR3 protein: CASEGQSSSNTEAFF

clone size: many
D gene: .
J gene: TRBJ1-6
V gene: TRBV7-9
CDR3 DNA: TGTGCCAGCAGCTTTCCAGCCCTTAATTCACCCCTCCACTTT
CDR3 protein: CASSFPALNSPLHF

clone size: many
D gene: .
J gene: TRBJ2-5
V gene: TRBV7-2
CDR3 DNA: TGTGCCAGCAGCTTGGGACGCAGACAGACCCAGTACTTC
CDR3 protein: CASSLGRRQTQYF

clone size: .
D gene: .
J gene: TRBJ2-7
V gene: TRBV5-1
CDR3 DNA: TGCGCCAGCACCTGCTACGAGCAGTACTTC
CDR3 protein: CASTCYEQYF

clone size: .
D gene: .
J gene: TRBJ1-4
V gene: TRBV5-6
CDR3 DNA: TGTGCCAGCAGTCGTGGCGCCGGGTGGGGTCGTGAAAAACTGTTTTTT
CDR3 protein: CASSRGAGWGREKLFF

clone size: many
D gene: TRBD2
J gene: TRBJ2-7
V gene: TRBV2
CDR3 DNA: TGTGCCAGCAGTGGCGGGGGAGGATACGAGCAGTACTTC
CDR3 protein: CASSGGGGYEQYF

clone size: many
D gene: TRBD1
J gene: TRBJ2-6
V gene: TRBV19
CDR3 DNA: TGTGCCAGTAGTATTAGGGACAGGGCCTACTCTGGGGCCAACGTCCTGACTTTC
CDR3 protein: CASSIRDRAYSGANVLTF

clone size: .
D gene: .
J gene: TRBJ2-5
V gene: TRBV29-1
CDR3 DNA: TGCAGCGTTGAGGCGGGTAGTCGTGAGACCCAGTACTTC
CDR3 protein: CSVEAGSRETQYF

clone size: .
D gene: TRBD2
J gene: TRBJ2-7
V gene: TRBV2
CDR3 DNA: TGTGCCAGCAGTTACCTAGCGGGGACCTCCTACGAGCAGTACTTC
CDR3 protein: CASSYLAGTSYEQYF

clone size: .
D gene: .
J gene: TRBJ2-5
V gene: TRBV29-1
CDR3 DNA: TGCAGCGTTGAAGGGAGCGGGACCCAGTACTTC
CDR3 protein: CSVEGSGTQYF

clone size: many
D gene: TRBD1
J gene: TRBJ1-6
V gene: TRBV7-2
CDR3 DNA: TGTGCCAGCAGCGCGACAGGGTGGGATAATTCACCCCTCCACTTT
CDR3 protein: CASSATGWDNSPLHF